The 13 T cell receptor beta chains listed next were all sequenced from one sample in a study of T cell responses to AZD1222 COVID-19 vaccine. Measured with immunoSEQ multiplex PCR; TCRdb has only the in-frame clones, and not every one. The sample shows over 45,000 clones, roughly 85% of them seen only once. The specimen was peripheral blood, collected on day 0 of AZD1222 vaccination. These receptors came from an adult in good health.

This clone was seen a single time. V and J are TRBV7-9 and TRBJ2-3; TRBD2 is a possible D gene (5 bases). The CDR3 contains 17 residues. Trimming cost V 2 bases and J 2 bases, with 17 bases left between them. Germline CDR1 SEHNR, CDR2 FQNEAQ (reference sequence). The CDR3 loop is CASSLRGQRIVTDTQYF. The CDR3 DNA reads TGTGCCAGCAGCTTAAGAGGCCAGCGGATAGTCACAGATACGCAGTATTTT.

This clone was detected once. This rearrangement joins TRBV24-1 to TRBJ2-7, with D perhaps matching TRBD1 (6 bases). The germline V gene encodes CDR1 KGHDR and CDR2 SFDVKD. This CDR3 region has 13 residues. Between the trimmed V and J ends, which lost 0 bases and 5 bases, there was a span of 7 bases. This CDR3 is CATSDLGGHEQYF. CDR3 nucleotides: TGTGCCACCAGTGATTTGGGGGGCCACGAGCAGTACTTC.

J is TRBJ1-4 and V is TRBV13, with D uncertain. Germline V lookup: CDR1 PRHDT, CDR2 FYEKMQ (reference sequence). V was cut by 3 bases and J by 4 bases, with 15 bases left in between. CDR3 length: 16 residues. In DNA, the CDR3 is TGTGCCAGCAGCTTTGCAGTGACGGGGATTAATGAAAAACTGTTTTTT. It is translated as CASSFAVTGINEKLFF.

The chain carries TRBV6-5 and TRBJ1-1, with D tentatively TRBD1 (6 bases). This CDR3 region has 14 residues. V was trimmed by 2 bases and J by 0 bases, leaving 7 bases between them. Germline V gene data show CDR1 as MNHEY and CDR2 as SVGAGI. In nucleotides, the CDR3 is TGTGCCAGCAGTTACGGGGGCTTGAACACTGAAGCTTTCTTT. Protein: CASSYGGLNTEAFF.

The chain is built from TRBV4-2 and TRBJ2-1; perhaps TRBD2 as D (6 bases). CDR1 is LGHNA and CDR2 is YNFKEQ in the germline V gene. Trimming stripped 4 bases from V and 3 bases from J, with 16 bases between. The CDR3 loop spans 16 amino acids. CDR3 in amino acids: CASSPRLGSGYNEQFF. In DNA, the CDR3 is TGTGCCAGCAGCCCCCGGCTCGGGAGCGGCTACAATGAGCAGTTCTTC.

The gene calls are TRBV19 and TRBJ2-7; possible D gene TRBD1, 5 bases. CDR3 length: 14 residues. Germline-derived CDR1 and CDR2 are LNHDA and SQIVND (reference sequence). V lost 1 base and J 5 bases, leaving 12 bases between the germline ends. The CDR3 protein is CASSIGQGWDEQYF. In DNA, the CDR3 is TGTGCCAGTAGTATAGGGCAGGGATGGGACGAGCAGTACTTC.

This clone showed up just once. The chain links TRBV3-1 (or the pseudogene TRBV3-2) to TRBJ2-7; D may be TRBD1 (5 bases). Germline loops: CDR1 LGHDT, CDR2 YNNKEL (reference sequence). V was trimmed by 8 bases and J by 2 bases, leaving 16 bases between them. The length of the CDR3 is 14 residues. Here the CDR3 reads CASAGSPRTYEQYF. As DNA, the CDR3 is TGTGCCAGCGCAGGGTCCCCCAGAACCTACGAGCAGTACTTC.

This clone was seen only a few times. V usage is TRBV5-1 and J usage is TRBJ2-7, with 7 positions matching TRBD1. Germline CDR1 is SGHRS and CDR2 is YFSETQ. The CDR3 loop spans 14 amino acids. Trimming took 4 bases from V and 4 from J; bases not matched to a gene: 8. This CDR3 reads CASSRTGAVYEQYF. The CDR3 coding sequence is TGCGCCAGCAGCCGGACAGGAGCCGTTTACGAGCAGTACTTC. Based on the CDR3 plus reference TRBV5-1 and TRBJ2-7, the full variable domain is KAGVTQTPRYLIKTRGQQVTLSCSPISGHRSVSWYQQTPGQGLQFLFEYFSETQRNKGNFPGRFSGRQFSNSRSEMNVSTLELGDSALYLCASSRTGAVYEQYFGPGTRLTVT.

This clone has a single count. The chain joins TRBV6-4 to TRBJ2-3; D remains ambiguous. In germline, CDR1 is MRHNA, CDR2 SNTAGT. V was clipped by 4 bases and J by 0 bases, with 8 bases between them. There are 14 residues in the CDR3. CDR3 coding DNA: TGTGCCAGCAGTGCCTTTGCGAGCACAGATACGCAGTATTTT. It is translated as CASSAFASTDTQYF.

This clone was picked up a small number of times. V gene TRBV10-3 combines with J gene TRBJ1-1; 7 bases are a match to TRBD1. The germline CDR1 and CDR2 sequences are ENHRY and SYGVKD. V gave up 10 bases and J gave up 2 bases; unmatched junction bases: 7. There are 13 residues in the CDR3. The CDR3 DNA reads as TGTGCCACCAAGGGACAGATTAACACTGAAGCTTTCTTT. It translates to CATKGQINTEAFF.

The rearrangement uses TRBV7-9 and TRBJ2-1, with no clear D. CDR3 length: 14 residues. Trimming took off 3 bases at V and 4 bases at J, with 10 bases between the two ends. Germline CDR1 is SEHNR and CDR2 is FQNEAQ (reference sequence). CDR3 in DNA: TGTGCCAGCAGCTTGTCGGACGGTTACAATGAGCAGTTCTTC. Its protein is CASSLSDGYNEQFF.

The V gene is TRBV28, the J gene TRBJ1-2; D may be TRBD1 (5 bases). CDR1 and CDR2 from the germline V gene are MDHEN and SYDVKM. Trimming took off 3 bases at V and 7 bases at J, with 18 bases between the two ends. The CDR3 spans 15 residues. The CDR3 protein is CASSFSVGLLSGYTF. CDR3 DNA: TGTGCCAGCAGTTTTTCCGTGGGGCTACTAAGTGGCTACACCTTC.

The chain couples TRBV19 to TRBJ2-3, with D uncertain. The CDR3 is 13 amino acids. CDR1 is LNHDA and CDR2 is SQIVND in the germline V gene (reference sequence). V was trimmed by 0 bases and J by 4 bases, leaving 5 bases between them. DNA for the CDR3: TGTGCCAGTAGTATAGAAAGGGCAGATACGCAGTATTTT. Encoded protein: CASSIERADTQYF.